The sequence of this TCR beta chain was determined in a study of blood T cell repertoires in COVID-19. Turning to the study itself: The samples span acute and convalescent COVID-19 from the United States, Italy and Spain.

Authors' analysis steps: Reference gene primer amplification gave estimated nucleated cell counts. The repertoire was sequenced with immunoSEQ multiplex PCR; TCRdb's copy has only in-frame clones and lacks some. V and J calls and clone size are as listed in that table; D and trimming were resolved from the DNA. The table has approximately 200,000 clones, around 80% seen once. The TCR was taken from a woman older than 75 with COVID-19, enrolled during active disease. The material sequenced was peripheral blood.

The CDR3, as DNA: TGCGCCAGCAGCTTGACAGCAGGGGGCGGTTCCGGGGAGCTGTTTTTT. It encodes CASSLTAGGGSGELFF. The chain couples TRBV5-1 to TRBJ2-2; 8 nucleotides align to TRBD1. This CDR3 comprises 16 residues. Germline trimming cut 1 base from V and 6 bases from J; bases unmatched to any gene: 8. Per the germline V gene, CDR1 is SGHRS and CDR2 is YFSETQ.